This T cell receptor (beta chain) was observed in a study of cytomegalovirus exposure and HLA in healthy donors listed by TCRdb under 2017. About the study as a whole: According to an earlier analysis of a few hundred of the donors, about 179 million T cells yielded 120 million or so unique TCR beta sequences and 250 to 350 Gb of sequence data. Among the approximately 400 genotyped donors, roughly 80% belonged to the genetic ancestry cluster associated with self-reported Caucasian donors. The study was designed to test whether signatures of past pathogen exposure could be identified by cataloging public T cell receptors. Among several hundred genotyped donors of the cohort, an average of around 250,000 unique TCR beta nucleotide sequences was sequenced per donor, of which roughly 17% were non-productive. The study profiled the T cell repertoires of 500 to 800 subjects by immunosequencing and related them to cytomegalovirus serostatus. Donor age, sex, ethnicity and CMV serostatus were collected together with the repertoire data. Rather than using new phenotypic data, the later analysis identified candidate immune exposures from TCR beta sequences and from how often those sequences occurred across donors. HLA typing covered class I and class II loci at four-digit resolution. Typing coverage differed by locus: A, B, C, DRB1 and DQB1 were typed in about 620-630 donors, DQA1 in 500 to 550, DPA1 in 600 to 610, and DPB1 in 450 to 490. A later analysis re-analyzed previously published TCR beta repertoires from 666 donors and added high-resolution HLA genotyping to study TCR occurrence patterns. An early release that covered more than 550 HLA-typed donors contained around 300 gigabases of sequencing data and 70 million to 100 million unique TCR sequences. All discovery cohort repertoires had been generated using a single sequencing platform. Because of strong linkage in the cohort, four to six DR-DQ haplotypes were treated as single units for association and clustering. In an earlier analysis of 500 to 650 of the donors, high-throughput TCR beta sequencing was used to judge whether each TCR beta V gene segment behaved as functional or pseudogenic. A later genetic analysis took genome-wide SNP genotypes for about three fifths of the 666 donors and used that subset as a discovery cohort. To predict cytomegalovirus infection status, the study combined high-throughput TCR immunosequencing, statistical association of individual TCRs with disease status, and machine learning. In addition to the first cohort of about 650 subjects, a separate validation cohort of 120 different subjects was used.

Of note for this clone: No cognate antigen has been identified for it. The input lacks base qualities; no much larger clone sits a single base away.

The cohort comprised several hundred healthy bone marrow donors. At the time of sampling, every cohort member was nominally healthy, though immune exposures that went unrecorded were likely present. The donor tested CMV seronegative and was one of the 352 seronegative cohort members. Each donor provided a peripheral blood sample, and peripheral blood mononuclear cells were used for TCR beta sequencing. The Qiagen DNeasy Blood Extraction Kit was used to extract genomic DNA from the blood cell samples. At the junction V is shortened by 0 bases and J by 10 bases, with 9 bases in between. The CDR3 runs 12 amino acids, cysteine and phenylalanine included. Left in the record is the CDR3 DNA by itself, 36 bases read in frame from the first base. CDR1 and CDR2, looked up from the germline V gene (reference sequence), are MNHNY and SVGAGI. Library method: the immunoSEQ multiplex PCR assay. The multiplex PCR relied on a mix of 60 forward primers for TCR Vbeta segments and 13 reverse primers for TCR Jbeta segments. The CDR3 region of rearranged TCR beta genes was amplified from genomic DNA by a multiplex PCR assay. On the Illumina HiSeq System, the amplified TCR beta libraries were sequenced as 87-base-pair reads. From the authors' description of their analysis: A later analysis tallied approximately 87 million unique TCR beta chains across the 610 or so repertoires, and roughly 11 million of those chains were shared by two or more donors. Raw reads were error-corrected and collapsed into unique sequences with a nearest-neighbor algorithm that merged closely related sequences to remove PCR and sequencing errors. CDR3 sequences were aligned to IMGT reference sequences to assign V, D and J gene segments. For a sequence to be retained, a match of at least six nucleotides was required to both a V gene segment and a J gene segment. A rearrangement was called productive if the CDR3 had no stop codons and remained in frame with V and J, and every other rearrangement was called non-productive. Following IMGT convention, CDR3 was defined as the stretch from the second conserved V-encoded cysteine up to the conserved J-encoded phenylalanine. The earlier analysis of a few hundred of the donors excluded any sequence lacking an unambiguous match to a single V gene segment. An earlier analysis of 587 of the donors classified V segments as functional when productive rearrangements were above 56.7% and as segregating when the standard deviation between donors was above 5%. To diagnose cytomegalovirus status from the catalog of TCR beta chain sequences, a statistical classification framework was built. A later analysis assigned V and J genes by comparing TCR nucleotide sequences with IMGT/GENE-DB human TR gene sequences. In a later analysis, CDR3 sequences and most-parsimonious VDJ recombination scenarios were assigned using the TCRdist pipeline. In a later analysis, every TCR beta chain was defined by the combination of its CDR3 amino acid sequence and its V-gene family, and reads without a unique V-gene family were dropped. In a later analysis, around 600 highly shared, low-generation-probability nucleotide sequences were removed to address suspected cross-contamination and a sequencing artifact. A later analysis calculated a clonal expansion index for each public chain from normalized within-repertoire ranks of inferred template counts. A later analysis computed generation probabilities with a VDJ recombination model fitted to out-of-frame rearrangements, and checked the results against IGoR. In a later analysis, TCR-TCR, TCR-HLA and TCR-CMV co-occurrence was scored with hypergeometric tests, and a repertoire-size bias correction was applied to TCR pairs. To estimate false discovery rates, a later analysis permuted the HLA or CMV assignments 20 times. In a later analysis, co-occurring TCRs were grouped with DBSCAN, and TCRdist sequence similarity was added when clustering was performed within HLA-allele-positive subsets. Co-occurrence clustering excluded repertoires with fewer than 30,000 or more than 120,000 public chains, plus five with anomalous nucleotide sharing. Here the immuneACCESS table is served through TCRdb, limited to in-frame sequences with V and J called. Missing clones are a known gap in these copies; in checked studies unresolved V genes cover under half, and the rest lacks a known reason. The V and J calls and the clone size are those of that table, but D and trimming were determined from the DNA. The sample table holds 100,000 to 150,000 clones, of which around nine tenths were seen once. Together, the top ten hold around 5.2% of the sample.

The full study reports these points: Immune exposure information for the cohort was limited to CMV serostatus. Linkage disequilibrium might explain the correlated functional status among segregating V segments, but an unknown experimental factor could not be excluded. Most TCR sequences were observed very rarely across donors, whereas some public TCRs were present in many individuals. Roughly uniform sequencing depth across donors was assumed in presence/absence analyses, although this assumption may not hold. In a later analysis, several top co-occurrence clusters were reported to appear linked to parvovirus B19, influenza, CMV and Epstein-Barr virus. In a later analysis, most CMV-associated TCR beta chains were found to appear HLA-restricted, with HLA associations seemingly driven largely by CMV exposure. According to the authors, the approach could potentially be generalized to other disease states and immunological phenotypes. The 87-base-pair reads could not distinguish some IMGT-functional V segments, including TRBV6-2 and TRBV6-3, so those segments were excluded. Cytomegalovirus status was reported to be diagnosed by the classifier with high specificity and sensitivity in both the original and validation cohorts. At a false discovery rate of 0.05, a later analysis linked some 17,000 TCR beta sequences to specific HLA alleles. HLA typing was unavailable for some donors at each locus, so association tests used only the typed subset. According to a later genetic analysis, donors in an Asian-associated ancestry cluster had fewer N-insertions in productive TCRs than the roughly 700-donor mean. A further reported finding was that TCR beta sequences accurately predicted the HLA-A and HLA-B alleles for most subjects in the first cohort. A cluster of highly shared sequence variants was judged likely to represent a technical artifact of the sequencing pipeline. When HLA alleles, especially DR and DQ, strongly co-occurred, attributing TCR associations to individual alleles was difficult. The cohort was sequenced for TCR beta chains only, and without alpha or paired-chain data the features that could be detected were limited. In a later genetic analysis, a missense DCLRE1C variant was associated with V-gene and J-gene trimming of TCR beta chains, and the association was replicated in an independent cohort. A later analysis found that HLA-associated TCR beta chains were more clonally expanded and had lower generation probabilities than equally common non-associated chains. Because counts were too low, some 16 rarely observed V segments, including chromosome 9 orphons, were excluded from the earlier analysis of 587 of the donors. A few of the identified cytomegalovirus-associated TCR beta chains were confirmed in vitro to be specific for cytomegalovirus antigens. A later analysis found that TCR association rates varied across HLA loci, with DRB1 alleles showing the most associated TCRs and HLA-C alleles the fewest. In an earlier analysis of under 600 of the donors, most TCR beta V segments were observed in productive rearrangements about 90% or about 30% of the time, broadly matching IMGT annotations. The study listed 150 to 200 TCR beta chains as associated with cytomegalovirus.

The sequenced sample consisted of PBMCs. This TCR came from a woman aged 25 to 39 in good health and CMV-seronegative. The chain is made from TRBV6-6 and TRBJ2-5; perhaps TRBD1 is the D gene, with 5 bases matching. The CDR3 is CASSYSVQGQYF. At the DNA level, the sequence is TGTGCCAGCAGTTACTCAGTCCAGGGCCAGTACTTC.